This TCR beta chain was documented in a study of cytomegalovirus exposure and HLA in healthy donors. PCR involved 60 Vbeta and 13 Jbeta primers. Profiled with immunoSEQ multiplex PCR; TCRdb holds only in-frame clones, not every one. The top ten clones hold 2.2% of a sample with over 100,000 clones, approximately 60% of them seen once. Sequenced material: PBMCs. This receptor was taken from a woman aged 25 to 39 in good health and CMV-seronegative.

The CDR3 DNA follows: TGTGCCAGCAGCGTAGGGCTCGGTAGCGGGAGTGTCAATGAGCAGTTCTTC. It encodes CASSVGLGSGSVNEQFF. The J gene is TRBJ2-1, the V gene TRBV9, with 9 positions matching TRBD2. V trimming: 0 bases; J trimming: 6 bases; junction bases outside the gene matches: 10. CDR3 length: 17 residues. Germline lookup yields CDR1 SGDLS and CDR2 YYNGEE.